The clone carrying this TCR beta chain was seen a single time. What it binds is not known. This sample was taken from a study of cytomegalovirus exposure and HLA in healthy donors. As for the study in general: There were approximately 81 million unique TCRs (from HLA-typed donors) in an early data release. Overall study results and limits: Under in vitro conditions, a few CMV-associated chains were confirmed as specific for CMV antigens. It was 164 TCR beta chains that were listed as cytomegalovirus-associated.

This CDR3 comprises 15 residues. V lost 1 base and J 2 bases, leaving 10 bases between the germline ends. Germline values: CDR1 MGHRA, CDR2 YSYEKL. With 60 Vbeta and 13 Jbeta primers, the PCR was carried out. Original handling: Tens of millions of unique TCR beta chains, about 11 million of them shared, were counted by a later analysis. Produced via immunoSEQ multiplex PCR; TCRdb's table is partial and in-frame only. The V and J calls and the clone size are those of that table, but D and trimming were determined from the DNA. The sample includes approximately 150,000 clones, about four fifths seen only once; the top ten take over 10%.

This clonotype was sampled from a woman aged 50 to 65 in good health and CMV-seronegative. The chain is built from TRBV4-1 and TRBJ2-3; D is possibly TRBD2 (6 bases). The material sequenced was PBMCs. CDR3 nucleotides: TGCGCCAGCAGCCAAGGGGGACTCCTCACAGATACGCAGTATTTT. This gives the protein CASSQGGLLTDTQYF.